The source of this TCR beta chain is a study of identical twins. General study points: Cord blood beta clonotypes that were abundant carried fewer insertions, and memory repertoires showed no such trend. Those out-of-frame alpha sequences shared by twins showed an excess of low generation probability. Invariant MAIT and iNKT cells may have partly biased zero-insertion analyses. Models came in too low on out-of-frame TCR alpha sharing in monozygotic twins.

This clonotype was counted a few times. The antigen remains undetermined. TCRdb redid the calling of the 5' RACE reads with MiXCR, one entry per CDR3 protein. The table shows roughly 470,000 distinct CDR3 sequences, with around an eighth occurring only once. The same sample was also studied in work on yellow fever vaccine responses in identical twins.

What was sequenced was CD4+ T cells sorted from blood. The receptor was derived from a woman under 30 in good health.

The CDR3 DNA reads TGTGCCAGCAGTTTAGGTCAAGATCAGCCCCAGCATTTT. Encoded protein: CASSLGQDQPQHF. The J gene is TRBJ1-5, the V gene TRBV12-3 or TRBV12-4; no clear D gene. Trimming left V 1 base short and J 5 bases short, with 6 bases between. The CDR3 runs to 13 residues.